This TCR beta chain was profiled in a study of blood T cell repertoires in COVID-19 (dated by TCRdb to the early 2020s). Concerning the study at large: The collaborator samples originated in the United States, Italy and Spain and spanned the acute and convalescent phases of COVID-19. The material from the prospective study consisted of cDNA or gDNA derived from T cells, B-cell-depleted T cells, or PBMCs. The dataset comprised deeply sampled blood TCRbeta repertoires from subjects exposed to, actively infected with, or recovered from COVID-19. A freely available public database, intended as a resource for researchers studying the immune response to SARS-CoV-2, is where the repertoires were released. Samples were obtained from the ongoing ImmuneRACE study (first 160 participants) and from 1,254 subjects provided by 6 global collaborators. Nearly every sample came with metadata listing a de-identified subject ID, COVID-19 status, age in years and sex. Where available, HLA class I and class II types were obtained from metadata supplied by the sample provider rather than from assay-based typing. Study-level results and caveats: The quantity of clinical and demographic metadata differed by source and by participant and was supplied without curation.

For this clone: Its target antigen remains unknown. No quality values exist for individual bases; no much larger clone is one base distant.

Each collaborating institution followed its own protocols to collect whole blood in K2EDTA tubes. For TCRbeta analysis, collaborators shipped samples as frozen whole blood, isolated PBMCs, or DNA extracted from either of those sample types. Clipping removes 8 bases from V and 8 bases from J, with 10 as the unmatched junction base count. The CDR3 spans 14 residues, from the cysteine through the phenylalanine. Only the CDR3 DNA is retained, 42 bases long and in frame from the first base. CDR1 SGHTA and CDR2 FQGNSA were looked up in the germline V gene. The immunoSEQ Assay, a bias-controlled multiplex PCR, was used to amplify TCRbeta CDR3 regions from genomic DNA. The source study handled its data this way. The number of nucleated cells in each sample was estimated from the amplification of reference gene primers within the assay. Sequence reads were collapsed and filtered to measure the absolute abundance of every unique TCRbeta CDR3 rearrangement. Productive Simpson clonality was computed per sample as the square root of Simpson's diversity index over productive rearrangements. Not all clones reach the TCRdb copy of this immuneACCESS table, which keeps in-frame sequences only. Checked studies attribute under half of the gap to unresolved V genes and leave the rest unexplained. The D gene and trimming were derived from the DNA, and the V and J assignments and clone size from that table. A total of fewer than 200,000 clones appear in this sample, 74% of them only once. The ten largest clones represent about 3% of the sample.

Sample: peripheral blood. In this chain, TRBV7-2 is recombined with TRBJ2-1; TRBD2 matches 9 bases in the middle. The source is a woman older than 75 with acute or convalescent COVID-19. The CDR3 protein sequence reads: CASAFDSGSYEQFF. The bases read TGTGCCAGCGCTTTTGATAGCGGGAGCTATGAGCAGTTCTTC.